The clone carrying this T cell receptor (beta chain) was detected ten times or more. Antigen specificity is unknown. Trimming pared 0 bases from V and 6 bases from J, leaving 13 bases between. Germline lookup yields CDR1 SGHKS and CDR2 YYEKEE (reference sequence). CDR3 length equals 15 residues. The authors produced TCR alpha and TCR beta cDNA libraries with sample barcodes and UMIs by 5'RACE using constant-segment primers. TCRdb re-derived calls from the 5' RACE reads in MiXCR, one entry per CDR3 protein. The table lists 200,000 to 250,000 distinct CDR3 sequences, 15% of them singletons, with over 2% in the top ten. This entry is derived from a study of T-cell memory formation after mild COVID-19. General observations from the study: Among contracting clones, CD4+ were mainly CM/EM and CD8+ enriched in EMRA. There was a balanced CD4/CD8 profile in clones contracting day 15 to 85, and later expanders leaned CD4+.

The chain has TRBV5-5 and TRBJ1-3; the D gene is possibly TRBD1 (5 bases). Input material: PBMCs or a T cell subset sorted from them (not recorded which). The TCR originated in an adult woman who had mild COVID-19 (a few samples of this study predate the infection). Cell type and time point are not known. CDR3 nucleotides: TGTGCCAGCAGCTTGGGTGTGACGGACAAAAACACCATATATTTT. Translating gives CASSLGVTDKNTIYF.